These 8 T cell receptor beta chains were sequenced from one sample in a study of response to subunit inactivated influenza vaccine. TCRdb re-analysed the RT-PCR reads in MiXCR, keeping a single row per CDR3 protein. The table includes about 620,000 distinct CDR3 sequences, approximately 10% detected once. The sequenced sample was PBMCs from blood, obtained on the day of vaccination. These TCRs come from a man in his forties or fifties who received an inactivated influenza vaccine.

This clonotype was detected a few times. This chain links TRBV20-1 with TRBJ2-1; TRBD2 matches at 9 bases. CDR3 size: 17 residues. Trimming cost V 0 bases and J 7 bases; bases outside gene matches: 13. The V gene's germline CDR1 is DFQATT and CDR2 SNEGSKA (reference sequence). CDR3 amino acids: CSARDAVSGSIGNEQFF. In DNA, the CDR3 is TGCAGTGCTAGAGATGCCGTTAGCGGGAGCATTGGGAATGAGCAGTTCTTC.

The chain has TRBV20-1 and TRBJ2-5; D uncertain. The CDR3 consists of 12 residues. Germline CDR1 DFQATT, CDR2 SNEGSKA (reference sequence). V lost 6 bases and J 5 bases, leaving 13 bases between the germline ends. CDR3: CSAPESGETQYF. Written as DNA, the CDR3 is TGCAGTGCCCCGGAGAGTGGGGAGACCCAGTACTTC.

In its sample, this clonotype was seen a few times. V gene TRBV6-1 combines with J gene TRBJ2-5; 8 nucleotides match TRBD2. Per the germline V gene, CDR1 is MNHNS and CDR2 is SASEGT. This CDR3 has 15 amino acids. V lost 6 bases to trimming and J lost 5 bases; unmatched junction nucleotides: 11. As DNA, the CDR3 is TGTGCCAGCAGCCCCGGGGGGGGATGGGGGGAGACCCAGTACTTC. It translates to CASSPGGGWGETQYF.

This clonotype was seen ten or more times. This chain joins TRBV29-1 and TRBJ1-2; D is uncertain. From germline, CDR1 is SQVTM and CDR2 ANQGSEA. V was clipped by 4 bases and J by 1 base, with 7 bases between them. The CDR3 is 12 amino acids. The CDR3 loop is CSVGISNYGYTF. The CDR3, as DNA: TGCAGCGTTGGGATCAGTAACTATGGCTACACCTTC.

This clonotype has more than one count but fewer than ten. The chain uses TRBV7-2 and TRBJ2-1, with no clear D. Germline V gene sequence: CDR1 SGHTA, CDR2 FQGNSA. V lost 4 bases, J lost 9 bases, and 19 bases lay in between. There are 15 residues in the CDR3. The CDR3 sequence is CASSSSRWTFIEQFF. DNA for the CDR3: TGTGCCAGCAGCTCCAGCCGATGGACGTTTATTGAGCAGTTCTTC.

The rearrangement uses TRBV9 and TRBJ1-5, with a tentative D call TRBD1 (6 bases). The CDR3 is made up of 15 amino acids. CDR1 and CDR2 (germline): SGDLS, YYNGEE. V lost 3 bases and J lost 7, with 17 bases in between. The CDR3 is CASSEGGGVRQPQHF. In DNA form, the CDR3 reads TGTGCCAGCAGCGAGGGGGGCGGGGTTAGGCAGCCCCAGCATTTT.

The chain is built from TRBV5-5 and TRBJ2-7; D is perhaps TRBD1 (6 bases). Trimming left V 0 bases short and J 3 bases short, with 16 bases between. Per germline, CDR1 SGHKS and CDR2 YYEKEE (reference sequence). This CDR3 is 16 amino acids long. The CDR3 sequence is CASSLAKTGFVYEQYF. DNA of the CDR3: TGTGCCAGCAGCTTGGCGAAAACAGGGTTTGTCTACGAGCAGTACTTC.

This clonotype was observed a few times. The chain uses TRBV4-1 and TRBJ2-5; D is uncertain. This CDR3 contains 13 residues. Trimming cost V 3 bases and J 5 bases, with 10 bases left between them. Germline CDR1 reads MGHRA; CDR2 reads YSYEKL. CDR3 amino acids: CASSQIRLETQYF. DNA of the CDR3: TGCGCCAGCAGCCAGATTAGGCTGGAGACCCAGTACTTC.